A single sample gave rise to the 26 T cell receptor beta chains below, sequenced in a study of blood T cell repertoires in COVID-19. The assay was immunoSEQ multiplex PCR, and TCRdb's table has in-frame clones only and misses some. The table records under 300,000 clones, 65% to 85% of them present only once. Specimen: PBMCs or T cells enriched from blood (not recorded which). The receptor source for this set is a man aged 50-60 years who had recovered from COVID-19.

This chain joins TRBV11-2 and TRBJ2-1, with 7 bases aligning to TRBD2. After removal of 1 base from V and 4 bases from J, the junction contained 1 base not matched to a gene. This CDR3 comprises 14 residues. CDR1 and CDR2 (germline): SGHAT, FQNNGV. CDR3 protein: CASSLAGGYNEQFF. CDR3 DNA: TGTGCCAGCAGCTTAGCCGGGGGGTACAATGAGCAGTTCTTC. Looking up the rest from reference TRBV11-2 and TRBJ2-1 gives the full variable domain: EAGVAQSPRYKIIEKRQSVAFWCNPISGHATLYWYQQILGQGPKLLIQFQNNGVVDDSQLPKDRFSAERLKGVDSTLKIQPAKLEDSAVYLCASSLAGGYNEQFFGPGTRLTVL.

The rearrangement joins TRBV18 to TRBJ1-1, with TRBD1 as a possible D gene (5 bases). Germline CDR1 KGHSH, CDR2 LQKENI. CDR3 length equals 15 residues. V shed 3 bases and J shed 2 bases, with 13 bases lying between them. DNA of the CDR3: TGTGCCAGCTCACCTACCGGGGGGGGAAACACTGAAGCTTTCTTT. Translated: CASSPTGGGNTEAFF.

V usage is TRBV4-2 and J usage is TRBJ2-5; the D gene is possibly TRBD2 (5 bases). Trimming shortened V by 1 base and J by 1 base, and 16 bases separated the two germline ends. This CDR3 is 17 amino acids long. Germline CDR1 reads LGHNA; CDR2 reads YNFKEQ. The CDR3 nucleotides are TGTGCCAGCAGCCAAGCCCAAAGGTCCCGGGGCCAAGAGACCCAGTACTTC. Protein sequence: CASSQAQRSRGQETQYF.

In its sample, this clone was seen once. The genes are TRBV29-1 and TRBJ1-6, with 8 positions matching TRBD1. V trimming: 4 bases; J trimming: 9 bases; junction bases outside the gene matches: 5. Germline CDR1 is SQVTM and CDR2 is ANQGSEA. The CDR3 totals 13 residues. CDR3 loop: CSVGQGAGSPLHF. The CDR3 DNA reads as TGCAGCGTTGGGCAGGGGGCAGGTTCACCCCTCCACTTT.

This clone was counted a few times. This chain links TRBV12-5 with TRBJ1-2; no clear D gene. Germline lookup yields CDR1 LGHNT and CDR2 FRNRAP. This CDR3 spans 11 amino acids. The ends were cut back, 0 bases at V and 12 bases at J, with 8 bases in the middle. CDR3 loop: CASGLVPGHTF. The CDR3 DNA reads TGTGCTAGTGGTTTGGTACCGGGTCACACCTTC.

The chain uses TRBV11-3 and TRBJ2-7, with D possibly being TRBD1 (6 bases). CDR3 length: 15 residues. V lost 5 bases and J 2 bases, leaving 16 bases between the germline ends. Per germline, CDR1 SGHNT and CDR2 YENEEA. The CDR3 nucleotides read TGTGCCAGCAGCCGGACAGTCTCCCCTACCTACGAGCAGTACTTC. Protein product: CASSRTVSPTYEQYF.

The chain carries TRBV27 and TRBJ1-4, with D perhaps matching TRBD1 (5 bases). The CDR3 has 15 residues. The V gene lost 4 bases and the J gene lost 6 bases, with 15 bases spanning the gap. CDR1 and CDR2 from the germline V gene are MNHEY and SMNVEV (reference sequence). CDR3 coding DNA: TGTGCCAGCAGTTCGGCAGGGTATACTGATGAAAAACTGTTTTTT. This codes for CASSSAGYTDEKLFF.

This chain links TRBV5-1 with TRBJ2-5; 8 positions match TRBD1. Germline V gene lookup returns CDR1 SGHRS and CDR2 YFSETQ. The CDR3 extends over 13 amino acids. V was pared by 3 bases and J by 5 bases, with 3 bases of the junction left unmatched. In DNA, the CDR3 is TGCGCCAGCAGCTCCAGGGGGCGGGAGACCCAGTACTTC. It specifies CASSSRGRETQYF.

This clone was counted once. This rearrangement joins TRBV27 to TRBJ2-3; the match to TRBD1 covers 7 bases. CDR3 size: 16 residues. Germline V gene sequence: CDR1 MNHEY, CDR2 SMNVEV (reference sequence). The V and J ends lost 4 bases and 2 bases, in that order; junction bases with no gene match: 9. Here the CDR3 reads CASSSPGQTITDTQYF. The CDR3 DNA follows: TGTGCCAGCAGTTCGCCGGGACAGACAATCACAGATACGCAGTATTTT.

V is TRBV6-5 and J is TRBJ1-5, with D maybe TRBD1 (5 bases). The CDR3 is made up of 15 amino acids. Germline assignment: CDR1 MNHEY and CDR2 SVGAGI. Trimming stripped 4 bases from V and 2 bases from J, with 12 bases between. CDR3 residues: CASSFAGGGNQPQHF. The CDR3 DNA is TGTGCCAGCAGTTTCGCCGGGGGGGGCAATCAGCCCCAGCATTTT.

In its sample, this clone was seen a few times. CDR3 residues: CASSIGPGRQTQYF. CDR3 DNA sequence: TGTGCCAGTAGTATAGGTCCGGGGAGGCAGACCCAGTACTTC. The chain employs TRBV19 and TRBJ2-5; D is possibly TRBD2 (6 bases). Germline V gene sequence: CDR1 LNHDA, CDR2 SQIVND (reference sequence). Trimming shortened V by 1 base and J by 6 bases, and 12 bases separated the two germline ends. The CDR3 consists of 14 residues.

About this clone itself: Other DNA sequences in the sample encode the same CDR3. This sequence joins TRBV28 and TRBJ2-1; 8 nucleotides match TRBD2. CDR3 size: 14 residues. With 2 bases clipped from V and 5 bases from J, the junction kept 2 bases outside the gene matches. Per germline, CDR1 MDHEN and CDR2 SYDVKM. The CDR3 DNA reads TGTGCCAGCAGTTTACCGGGAGGGAACAATGAGCAGTTCTTC. It translates to CASSLPGGNNEQFF.

The V call is TRBV9, the J call TRBJ1-2; D is unresolved. Between the trimmed V and J ends, which lost 0 bases and 8 bases, there was a span of 14 bases. The germline V gene encodes CDR1 SGDLS and CDR2 YYNGEE. The CDR3 is 14 residues long. CDR3 loop: CASSVDSGSKGYTF. CDR3 nucleotides: TGTGCCAGCAGCGTAGATTCGGGGTCGAAGGGCTACACCTTC. Variable domain in full (rest from reference TRBV9 and TRBJ1-2): DSGVTQTPKHLITATGQRVTLRCSPRSGDLSVYWYQQSLDQGLQFLIQYYNGEERAKGNILERFSAQQFPDLHSELNLSSLELGDSALYFCASSVDSGSKGYTFGSGTRLTVV.

The chain recombines TRBV29-1 with TRBJ2-7, with 10 bases lining up with TRBD2. The CDR3 runs 14 residues. Germline CDR1 SQVTM, CDR2 ANQGSEA. V lost 0 bases, J lost 6 bases, and 5 bases stayed unmatched. CDR3 DNA sequence: TGCAGCGTTGAAGAACGAGCGGGAGGGATCGAGCAGTACTTC. Its protein product is CSVEERAGGIEQYF.

The CDR3 DNA sequence: TGTGCCAGCAGCCAAGGGCTACAGGGTAGCTCCTACGAGCAGTACTTC. Encoded protein: CASSQGLQGSSYEQYF. J is TRBJ2-7 and V is TRBV3-1 (or the pseudogene TRBV3-2); a weak D match, TRBD1 (6 bases). Germline V lookup: CDR1 LGHDT, CDR2 YNNKEL (reference sequence). This CDR3 comprises 16 residues. The germline V and J ends were trimmed by 1 base and 0 bases, with 13 bases remaining between them.

CDR3 region: CASSPQTGTLYEQYF. The DNA of the CDR3 is TGTGCCAGCAGCCCACAAACAGGAACCCTCTACGAGCAGTACTTC. This chain uses TRBV3-1 (or the pseudogene TRBV3-2) with TRBJ2-7; D may be TRBD1 (5 bases). This CDR3 has 15 residues. The ends were cut back, 4 bases at V and 3 bases at J, with 16 bases in the middle. The germline CDR1 and CDR2 sequences are LGHDT and YNNKEL (reference sequence).

This clone was seen more than once but under ten times. The rearrangement joins TRBV5-8 to TRBJ2-2, with D unresolved. Germline CDR1 is SGHTS and CDR2 is YDEGEE. The V gene lost 0 bases and the J gene lost 2 bases, with 8 bases spanning the gap. The CDR3 length is 15 residues. Here the CDR3 DNA reads TGTGCCAGCAGCTTGGGAACATACAACACCGGGGAGCTGTTTTTT. It yields the protein CASSLGTYNTGELFF.

The chain employs TRBV24-1 and TRBJ2-3; the match to TRBD1 covers 9 bases. Per germline, CDR1 KGHDR and CDR2 SFDVKD. Trimming at V came to 1 base and at J to 5 bases, leaving 3 bases not matched to a gene. The CDR3 has 15 residues. The CDR3 is CATSDFTGGGDTQYF. DNA of the CDR3: TGTGCCACCAGTGATTTTACAGGGGGCGGAGATACGCAGTATTTT.

CDR3 nucleotides: TGTGCTAGTGGTTTGCGACTAGCGGGAAAAGAGACCCAGTACTTC. Its protein product is CASGLRLAGKETQYF. V is TRBV12-5 and J is TRBJ2-5, with TRBD2 matching 11 bases. Germline-derived CDR1 and CDR2 are LGHNT and FRNRAP. The trim removed 2 bases at V and 3 bases at J, leaving 2 bases unmatched. CDR3 size: 15 residues.

J is TRBJ1-5 and V is TRBV24-1, with TRBD1 identical over 7 bases. Germline CDR1 reads KGHDR; CDR2 reads SFDVKD. CDR3 length equals 15 residues. The V and J ends lost 8 bases and 1 base, in that order; junction bases with no gene match: 7. CDR3 sequence (DNA): TGTGCCACCACTGAGGACAGGCTAAGCAATCAGCCCCAGCATTTT. Protein: CATTEDRLSNQPQHF.

The genes are TRBV7-2 and TRBJ1-4, with 7 bases matching TRBD1. The CDR3 covers 15 residues. Germline V CDR1 and CDR2: SGHTA, FQGNSA. Trimming took 1 base from V and 5 from J; bases not matched to a gene: 4. The CDR3 DNA is TGTGCCAGCAGCTTAGGGAACAGGGGAAATGAAAAACTGTTTTTT. The encoded protein is CASSLGNRGNEKLFF.

The CDR3, as DNA: TGTGCCAGCAGCCTAGGGCTAGCCCATAATTCACCCCTCCACTTT. Encoded protein: CASSLGLAHNSPLHF. V is TRBV5-6 and J is TRBJ1-6, with no clear D. The CDR3 sequence is 15 residues long. CDR1 is SGHDT, CDR2 YYEEEE, per germline. V lost 4 bases and J lost 5, with 13 bases in between.

The chain links TRBV29-1 to TRBJ2-2, with a tentative D call TRBD2 (5 bases). CDR3 length: 11 amino acids. V lost 7 bases, J lost 6 bases, and 9 bases lay in between. Germline V lookup: CDR1 SQVTM, CDR2 ANQGSEA. The DNA of the CDR3 is TGCAGCGGCGGGTCGCCCGGGGAGCTGTTTTTT. Residues: CSGGSPGELFF.

The J gene is TRBJ2-3, the V gene TRBV18; TRBD1 matches 9 bases. This CDR3 comprises 16 residues. The trim removed 1 base at V and 2 bases at J, leaving 4 bases unmatched. CDR1 and CDR2 (germline): KGHSH, LQKENI. The CDR3, as DNA: TGTGCCAGCTCACCACAGGACAGGGGATTCACAGATACGCAGTATTTT. It yields the protein CASSPQDRGFTDTQYF. The full variable domain, in which reference TRBV18 and TRBJ2-3 provide the parts outside the CDR3, is NAGVMQNPRHLVRRRGQEARLRCSPMKGHSHVYWYRQLPEEGLKFMVYLQKENIIDESGMPKERFSAEFPKEGPSILRIQQVVRGDSAAYFCASSPQDRGFTDTQYFGPGTRLTVL.

This chain uses TRBV30 with TRBJ1-5, with TRBD1 matching over 7 bases. V gave up 4 bases and J gave up 4 bases; unmatched junction bases: 4. The CDR3 runs 13 residues. Germline lookup yields CDR1 GTSNPN and CDR2 SVGIG (reference sequence). CDR3 residues: CAWTGQLNQPQHF. In DNA form, the CDR3 reads TGTGCCTGGACGGGACAGCTTAATCAGCCCCAGCATTTT.

This chain uses TRBV29-1 with TRBJ2-1, with 11 bases aligning to TRBD2. The length of the CDR3 is 15 residues. CDR1 and CDR2 from the germline V gene are SQVTM and ANQGSEA. The V and J ends lost 8 bases and 3 bases, in that order; junction bases with no gene match: 9. The CDR3 DNA follows: TGCAGCCTAAAGGGACTAGCGGATTTCTACAATGAGCAGTTCTTC. Encoded protein: CSLKGLADFYNEQFF.